This TCR beta chain was recorded in a study of T-cell memory formation after mild COVID-19. CDR3 length: 17 amino acids. V lost 0 bases, J lost 4 bases, and 16 bases lay in between. Germline CDR1 MNHEY, CDR2 SVGAGI. This clonotype appeared many times. TCRdb independently ran MiXCR on the 5' RACE reads; one entry per CDR3 protein. The data contain roughly 400,000 distinct CDR3 sequences, roughly a quarter of them singletons. The gene calls are TRBV6-5 and TRBJ2-1, with a tentative D call TRBD2 (7 bases). The receptor was derived from an adult woman who had mild COVID-19 (a few samples of this study predate the infection). Cell type and time point are not known. The specimen sequenced was PBMCs or a T cell subset sorted from them (not recorded which). Here the CDR3 DNA reads TGTGCCAGCAGTTACTCGGGGGGCGGGAGCGCGTACAATGAGCAGTTCTTC. Protein: CASSYSGGGSAYNEQFF.